These 9 T cell receptor beta chains originate from one sample sequenced in a study of lymphopenia after photon versus proton radiotherapy. Clones were sequenced by immunoSEQ multiplex PCR, and TCRdb holds only the in-frame ones, with some missing. In the table there are 35,000 to 45,000 clones, about 83% of which are singletons. The input for sequencing was peripheral blood, taken from a patient treated with proton-based radiotherapy. The receptors come from a woman aged 70-85 years with pancreatic cancer.

This rearrangement joins TRBV28 to TRBJ2-7, with TRBD2 matching over 7 bases. Germline trimming cut 2 bases from V and 3 bases from J; bases unmatched to any gene: 10. Per the germline V gene, CDR1 is MDHEN and CDR2 is SYDVKM. CDR3 length: 16 residues. The CDR3 region is CASSLGATGGLYEQYF. The CDR3 nucleotides read TGTGCCAGCAGTTTAGGGGCGACGGGGGGTCTCTACGAGCAGTACTTC.

V and J are TRBV6-1 and TRBJ2-7; no reliable D call. V lost 3 bases, J lost 6 bases, and 6 bases lay in between. Germline-derived CDR1 and CDR2 are MNHNS and SASEGT. This CDR3 has 11 residues. The CDR3 is CASSERSEQYF. CDR3 bases: TGTGCCAGCAGTGAGAGGAGCGAGCAGTACTTC.

The V and J genes are TRBV27 and TRBJ2-6; D remains ambiguous. Trimming removed 6 bases from V and 1 base from J, with 4 bases in between. CDR1 is MNHEY and CDR2 is SMNVEV in the germline V gene (reference sequence). The CDR3 is made up of 13 amino acids. The CDR3 here is CASSLSGANVLTF. In DNA, the CDR3 is TGTGCCAGCAGCCTGTCTGGGGCCAACGTCCTGACTTTC. Using reference TRBV27 and TRBJ2-6 for the parts outside the CDR3, the full variable domain is EAQVTQNPRYLITVTGKKLTVTCSQNMNHEYMSWYRQDPGLGLRQIYYSMNVEVTDKGDVPEGYKVSRKEKRNFPLILESPSPNQTSLYFCASSLSGANVLTFGAGSRLTVL.

This clone was detected once. The chain links TRBV28 to TRBJ1-4; D unresolved. V was trimmed by 5 bases and J by 5 bases, leaving 18 bases between them. Germline CDR1 reads MDHEN; CDR2 reads SYDVKM. The CDR3 has 16 residues. The CDR3 coding sequence is TGTGCCAGCAGTGCCAACTCAGAGTCGGAAAATGAAAAACTGTTTTTT. It is translated as CASSANSESENEKLFF.

This chain joins TRBV28 and TRBJ2-7; 10 nucleotides agree with TRBD2. The length of the CDR3 is 15 residues. Per germline, CDR1 MDHEN and CDR2 SYDVKM. Trimming took 5 bases from V and 5 from J; bases not matched to a gene: 9. The CDR3 DNA reads as TGTGCCAGCAGTCGCGCTAGCGGGAGATGGGACGAGCAGTACTTC. Protein: CASSRASGRWDEQYF.

The chain is built from TRBV6-5 and TRBJ2-6, with unresolved D. Trimming stripped 0 bases from V and 1 base from J, with 4 bases between. The CDR3 length is 15 residues. The germline V gene has CDR1 MNHEY and CDR2 SVGAGI. CDR3 amino acids: CASSYSGSGANVLTF. The CDR3 DNA follows: TGTGCCAGCAGTTACTCGGGTTCTGGGGCCAACGTCCTGACTTTC.

The chain combines TRBV19 with TRBJ2-7, with TRBD2 identical over 8 bases. With V trimmed by 3 bases and J by 1 base, 2 bases remained unmatched. CDR1 and CDR2 (germline): LNHDA, SQIVND (reference sequence). CDR3 length: 14 amino acids. For the CDR3, the DNA is TGTGCCAGTAGTATTAGCGGGAATTCCTACGAGCAGTACTTC. It yields the protein CASSISGNSYEQYF.

This chain uses TRBV28 with TRBJ2-1, with TRBD2 matching 7 bases. Germline assignment: CDR1 MDHEN and CDR2 SYDVKM. V lost 3 bases, J lost 1 base, and 0 bases stayed unmatched. This CDR3 has 14 amino acids. This CDR3 is CASSLGGSYNEQFF. CDR3 coding DNA: TGTGCCAGCAGTTTGGGGGGGTCCTACAATGAGCAGTTCTTC.

The chain has TRBV6-6 and TRBJ2-5, with a weak D call TRBD2 (7 bases). The CDR3 contains 13 residues. Germline V gives CDR1 MNHNY, CDR2 SVGAGI (reference sequence). The V end lost 2 bases, the J end lost 4 bases, and 8 bases lay between the germline ends. This CDR3 is CASSYGGAETQYF. The CDR3 DNA sequence: TGTGCCAGCAGTTACGGGGGGGCAGAGACCCAGTACTTC.